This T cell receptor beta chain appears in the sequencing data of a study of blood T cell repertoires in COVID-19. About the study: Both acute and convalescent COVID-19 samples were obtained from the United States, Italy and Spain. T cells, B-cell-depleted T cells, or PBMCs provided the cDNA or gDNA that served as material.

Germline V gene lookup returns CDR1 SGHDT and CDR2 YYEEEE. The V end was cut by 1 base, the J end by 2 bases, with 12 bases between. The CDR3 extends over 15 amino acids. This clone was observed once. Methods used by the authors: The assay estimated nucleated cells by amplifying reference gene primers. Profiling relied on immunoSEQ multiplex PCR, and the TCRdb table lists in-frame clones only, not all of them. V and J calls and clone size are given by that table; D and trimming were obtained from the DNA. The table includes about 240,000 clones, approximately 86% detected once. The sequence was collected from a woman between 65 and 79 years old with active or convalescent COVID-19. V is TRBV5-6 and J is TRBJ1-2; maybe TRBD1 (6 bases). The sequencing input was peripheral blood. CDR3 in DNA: TGTGCCAGCAGCTTGACCCACAGGGAGAACTATGGCTACACCTTC. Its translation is CASSLTHRENYGYTF.